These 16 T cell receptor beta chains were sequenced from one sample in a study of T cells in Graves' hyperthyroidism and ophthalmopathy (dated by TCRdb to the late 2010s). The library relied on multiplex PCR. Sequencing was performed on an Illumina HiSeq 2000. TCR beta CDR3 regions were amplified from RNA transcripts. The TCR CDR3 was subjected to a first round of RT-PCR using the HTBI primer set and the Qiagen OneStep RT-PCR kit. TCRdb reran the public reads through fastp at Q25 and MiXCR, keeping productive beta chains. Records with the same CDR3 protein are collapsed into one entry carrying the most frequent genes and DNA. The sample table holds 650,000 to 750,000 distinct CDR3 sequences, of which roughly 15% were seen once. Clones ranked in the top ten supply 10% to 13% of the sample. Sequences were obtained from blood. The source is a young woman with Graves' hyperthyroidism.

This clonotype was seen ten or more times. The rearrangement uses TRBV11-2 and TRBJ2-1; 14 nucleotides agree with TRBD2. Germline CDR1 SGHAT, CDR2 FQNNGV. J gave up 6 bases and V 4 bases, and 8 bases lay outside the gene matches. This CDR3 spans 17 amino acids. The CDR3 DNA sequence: TGTGCCAGCAGCTGGGGACTAGCGGGAGCGGTGATCAATGAGCAGTTCTTC. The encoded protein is CASSWGLAGAVINEQFF.

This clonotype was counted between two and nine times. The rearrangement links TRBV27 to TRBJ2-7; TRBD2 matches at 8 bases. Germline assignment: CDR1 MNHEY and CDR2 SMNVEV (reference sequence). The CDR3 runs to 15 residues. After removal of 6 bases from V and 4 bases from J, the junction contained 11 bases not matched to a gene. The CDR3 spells CASRTGREASYEQYF. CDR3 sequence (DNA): TGTGCCAGCAGAACCGGGCGGGAGGCTAGTTACGAGCAGTACTTC.

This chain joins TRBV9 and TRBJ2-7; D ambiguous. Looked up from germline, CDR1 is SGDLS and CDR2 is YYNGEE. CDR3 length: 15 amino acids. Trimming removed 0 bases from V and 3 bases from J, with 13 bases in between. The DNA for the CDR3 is TGTGCCAGCAGCGTAGGACATTTATATAGCTACGAGCAGTACTTC. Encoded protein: CASSVGHLYSYEQYF.

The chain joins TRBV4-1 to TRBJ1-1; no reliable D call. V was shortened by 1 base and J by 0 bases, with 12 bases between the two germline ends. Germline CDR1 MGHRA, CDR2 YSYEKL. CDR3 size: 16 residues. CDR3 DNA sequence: TGCGCCAGCAGCCAAGTGATACACGTTATGAACACTGAAGCTTTCTTT. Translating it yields CASSQVIHVMNTEAFF.

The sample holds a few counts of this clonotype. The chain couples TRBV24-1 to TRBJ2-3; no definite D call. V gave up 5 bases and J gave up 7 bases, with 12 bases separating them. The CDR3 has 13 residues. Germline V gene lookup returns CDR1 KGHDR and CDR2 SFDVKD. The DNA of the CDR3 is TGTGCCACCAGTGGGTCCCGATCGAATACGCAGTATTTT. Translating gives CATSGSRSNTQYF.

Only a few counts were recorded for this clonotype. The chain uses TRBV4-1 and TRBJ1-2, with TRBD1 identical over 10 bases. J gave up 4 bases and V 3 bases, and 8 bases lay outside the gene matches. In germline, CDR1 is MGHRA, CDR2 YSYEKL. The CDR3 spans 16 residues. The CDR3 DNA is TGCGCCAGCAGCCACAAACCCCGGGACAGGGGCTATGGCTACACCTTC. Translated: CASSHKPRDRGYGYTF.

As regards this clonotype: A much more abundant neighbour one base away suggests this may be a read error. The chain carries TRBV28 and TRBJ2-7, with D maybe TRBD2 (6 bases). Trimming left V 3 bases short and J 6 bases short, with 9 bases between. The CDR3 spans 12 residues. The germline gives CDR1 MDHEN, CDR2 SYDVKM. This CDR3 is CASSFRGGEQYF. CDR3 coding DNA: TGTGCCAGCAGTTTTCGGGGAGGCGAGCAGTACTTC.

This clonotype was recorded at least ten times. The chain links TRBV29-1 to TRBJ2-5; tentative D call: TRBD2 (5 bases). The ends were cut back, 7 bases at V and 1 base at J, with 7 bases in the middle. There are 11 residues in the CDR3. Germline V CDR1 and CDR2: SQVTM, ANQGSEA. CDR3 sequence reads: CSAEGQETQYF. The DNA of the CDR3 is TGCAGCGCAGAGGGCCAAGAGACCCAGTACTTC.

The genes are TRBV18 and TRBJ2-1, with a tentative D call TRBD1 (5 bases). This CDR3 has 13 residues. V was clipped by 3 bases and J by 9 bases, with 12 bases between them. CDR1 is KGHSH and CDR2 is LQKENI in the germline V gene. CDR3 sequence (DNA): TGTGCCAGCTCACCTGACAGAGAAAGTGAGCAGTTCTTC. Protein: CASSPDRESEQFF.

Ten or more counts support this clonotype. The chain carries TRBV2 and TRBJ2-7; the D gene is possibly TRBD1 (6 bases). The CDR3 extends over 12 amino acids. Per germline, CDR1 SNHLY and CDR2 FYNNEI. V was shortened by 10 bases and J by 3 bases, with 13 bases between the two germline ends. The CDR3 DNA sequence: TGTGCCATACAGGGTCCTCTCTACGAGCAGTACTTC. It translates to CAIQGPLYEQYF.

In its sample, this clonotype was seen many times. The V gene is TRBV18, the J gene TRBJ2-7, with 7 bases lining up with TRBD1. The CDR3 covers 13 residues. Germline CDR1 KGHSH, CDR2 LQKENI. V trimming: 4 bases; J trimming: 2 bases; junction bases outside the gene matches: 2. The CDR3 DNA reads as TGTGCCAGCTCACAGGACAGGACCTACGAGCAGTACTTC. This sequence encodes CASSQDRTYEQYF.

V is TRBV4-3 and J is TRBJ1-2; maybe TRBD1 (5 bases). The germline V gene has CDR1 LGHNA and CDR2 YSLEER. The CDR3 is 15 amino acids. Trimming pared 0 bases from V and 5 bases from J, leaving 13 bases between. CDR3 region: CASSQDRGTGYGYTF. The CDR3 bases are TGCGCCAGCAGCCAAGATCGTGGGACGGGGTATGGCTACACCTTC.

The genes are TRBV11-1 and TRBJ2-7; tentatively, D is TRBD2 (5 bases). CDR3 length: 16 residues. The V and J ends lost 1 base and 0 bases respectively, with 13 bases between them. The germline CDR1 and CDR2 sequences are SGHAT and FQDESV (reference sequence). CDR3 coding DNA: TGTGCCAGCAGCTTAGGGAGGCGCGACATCTCCTACGAGCAGTACTTC. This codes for CASSLGRRDISYEQYF.

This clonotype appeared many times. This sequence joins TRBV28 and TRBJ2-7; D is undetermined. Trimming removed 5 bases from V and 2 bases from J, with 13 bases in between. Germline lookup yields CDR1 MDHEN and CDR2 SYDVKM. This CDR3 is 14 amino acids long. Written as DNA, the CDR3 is TGTGCCAGCAGTCAGCACGGAATCGCCTACGAGCAGTACTTC. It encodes CASSQHGIAYEQYF.

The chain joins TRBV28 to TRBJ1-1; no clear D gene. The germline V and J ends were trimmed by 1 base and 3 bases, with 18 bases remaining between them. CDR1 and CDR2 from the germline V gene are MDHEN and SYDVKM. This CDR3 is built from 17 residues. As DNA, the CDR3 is TGTGCCAGCAGTTTATCTAAGCTGACCCTGTGGGACACTGAAGCTTTCTTT. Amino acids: CASSLSKLTLWDTEAFF.

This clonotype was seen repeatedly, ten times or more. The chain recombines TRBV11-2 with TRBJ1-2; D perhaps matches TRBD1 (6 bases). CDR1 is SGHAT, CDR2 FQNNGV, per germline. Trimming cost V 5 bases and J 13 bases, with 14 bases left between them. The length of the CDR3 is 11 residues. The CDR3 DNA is TGTGCCAGCAGCACCTGGACAGTCGGCACCTTC. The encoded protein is CASSTWTVGTF.